The next 32 T cell receptor beta chains were all read from a single sample in a study of blood T cell repertoires in COVID-19. Sequenced by immunoSEQ multiplex PCR; TCRdb stores in-frame clones only, minus some. Of a few hundred thousand clones listed, about 80% are singletons. Sequencing used peripheral blood. These receptors were taken from a person between 70 and 80 years old with COVID-19, enrolled during active disease.

The rearrangement uses TRBV7-2 and TRBJ1-2; no reliable D call. Germline CDR1 reads SGHTA; CDR2 reads FQGNSA. The CDR3 has 14 residues. V gave up 2 bases and J gave up 6 bases, with 13 bases separating them. Here the CDR3 DNA reads TGTGCCAGCAGCTTATTCATGGGAGCGGATGGCTACACCTTC. This gives the protein CASSLFMGADGYTF.

This clone was counted a single time. This chain uses TRBV28 with TRBJ1-2, with D possibly TRBD1 on 5 matching bases. This CDR3 comprises 14 residues. Germline lookup yields CDR1 MDHEN and CDR2 SYDVKM. Trimming removed 8 bases from V and 4 bases from J, with 17 bases in between. CDR3: CASSRQGQSYGYTF. The CDR3 nucleotides are TGTGCCAGCTCGAGGCAGGGCCAGAGCTATGGCTACACCTTC.

J is TRBJ2-3 and V is TRBV9; TRBD2 agrees at 8 bases. Germline V CDR1 and CDR2: SGDLS, YYNGEE. Losses at the gene ends were 0 bases for V and 0 bases for J; bases not matched to a gene: 6. This CDR3 has 17 residues. The CDR3 DNA reads TGTGCCAGCAGCGTAGGGATTAGCGGGGAAAGCACAGATACGCAGTATTTT. It codes for CASSVGISGESTDTQYF.

V and J are TRBV7-9 and TRBJ1-1; no clear D. Germline V lookup: CDR1 SEHNR, CDR2 FQNEAQ (reference sequence). V lost 2 bases, J lost 6 bases, and 10 bases lay in between. The CDR3 loop spans 13 amino acids. CDR3 nucleotides: TGTGCCAGCAGCTTAAGGTGGGAGTCTGAAGCTTTCTTT. Protein sequence: CASSLRWESEAFF.

Written as DNA, the CDR3 is TGCGCCAGCAGCTCAACTAGCGGGAGTTCAGAGACCCAGTACTTC. This sequence encodes CASSSTSGSSETQYF. This rearrangement joins TRBV5-1 to TRBJ2-5; 11 bases match TRBD2. V was pared by 3 bases and J by 4 bases, with 5 bases of the junction left unmatched. There are 15 residues in the CDR3. Germline lookup yields CDR1 SGHRS and CDR2 YFSETQ. Using reference TRBV5-1 and TRBJ2-5 for the parts outside the CDR3, the full variable domain is KAGVTQTPRYLIKTRGQQVTLSCSPISGHRSVSWYQQTPGQGLQFLFEYFSETQRNKGNFPGRFSGRQFSNSRSEMNVSTLELGDSALYLCASSSTSGSSETQYFGPGTRLLVL.

This clone was detected only a few times. The chain carries TRBV27 and TRBJ2-3; 7 positions match TRBD2. This CDR3 has 15 residues. Germline V CDR1 and CDR2: MNHEY, SMNVEV (reference sequence). V trimming: 4 bases; J trimming: 6 bases; junction bases outside the gene matches: 10. CDR3 in amino acids: CASSSRRREWDTQYF. The CDR3, as DNA: TGTGCCAGCAGTTCGAGGCGGCGGGAGTGGGATACGCAGTATTTT.

V and J are TRBV29-1 and TRBJ1-3, with TRBD1 as a possible D gene (5 bases). The CDR3 has 12 amino acids. Germline V gives CDR1 SQVTM, CDR2 ANQGSEA. Trimming stripped 8 bases from V and 4 bases from J, with 12 bases between. CDR3 coding DNA: TGCAGCCTCCAGGGTGCAGGAAACACCATATATTTT. Its translation: CSLQGAGNTIYF.

The rearrangement links TRBV21-1 to TRBJ2-7; TRBD2, the D gene given by the table, was not confirmed from the DNA. TRBV21-1 represents a pseudogene. The CDR3 has 15 amino acids. The CDR3 spells CASSKGSGSSYEQYF. The CDR3, as DNA: TGTGCCAGCAGCAAAGGTAGCGGGAGCTCCTACGAGCAGTACTTC.

This clone was found once. V usage is TRBV27 and J usage is TRBJ2-1, with D possibly TRBD2 on 5 matching bases. Trimming took 5 bases from V and 7 from J, leaving 15 bases between them. Per the germline V gene, CDR1 is MNHEY and CDR2 is SMNVEV (reference sequence). The length of the CDR3 is 14 residues. CDR3 in DNA: TGTGCCAGCAGTGCAGCGGCACGAGGTAATGAGCAGTTCTTC. Translated: CASSAAARGNEQFF.

The V gene is TRBV6-5, the J gene TRBJ1-5; TRBD1 agrees at 7 bases. Germline assignment: CDR1 MNHEY and CDR2 SVGAGI. V gave up 7 bases and J gave up 3 bases; unmatched junction bases: 6. The CDR3 is 14 amino acids. CDR3 DNA sequence: TGTGCCAGCAAAGCAGGGGGTTACAATCAGCCCCAGCATTTT. The encoded protein is CASKAGGYNQPQHF.

This chain joins TRBV9 and TRBJ2-7; weak D call: TRBD1 (6 bases). V lost 0 bases to trimming and J lost 2 bases, with 9 bases between them. CDR1 is SGDLS, CDR2 YYNGEE, per germline. The CDR3 runs to 14 residues. The CDR3, as DNA: TGTGCCAGCAGCGTAGGGCCAGGGGCCTACGAGCAGTACTTC. The encoded protein is CASSVGPGAYEQYF.

The chain combines TRBV7-3 with TRBJ2-1, with TRBD1 as a possible D gene (6 bases). The CDR3 is made up of 13 amino acids. Germline loops: CDR1 SGHTA, CDR2 FQGTGA. V was trimmed by 5 bases and J by 6 bases, leaving 11 bases between them. Here the CDR3 reads CASSQKTGNEQFF. Here the CDR3 DNA reads TGTGCCAGCAGCCAGAAGACAGGCAATGAGCAGTTCTTC.

The gene calls are TRBV27 and TRBJ2-2; D is unclear. Germline V gives CDR1 MNHEY, CDR2 SMNVEV (reference sequence). This CDR3 comprises 15 residues. The ends were cut back, 5 bases at V and 1 base at J, with 11 bases in the middle. The CDR3 nucleotides read TGTGCCAGCAGTCCAACCAGATTGAACACCGGGGAGCTGTTTTTT. Its translation is CASSPTRLNTGELFF.

The V call is TRBV28, the J call TRBJ2-7; D unclear. The CDR3 runs 14 residues. CDR1 and CDR2 from the germline V gene are MDHEN and SYDVKM. V dropped 2 bases and J dropped 1 base, with 9 bases sitting between them. Written as DNA, the CDR3 is TGTGCCAGCAGTTTAGAGGTTTTATCCTACGAGCAGTACTTC. Amino acids: CASSLEVLSYEQYF. The whole variable domain, filled in from reference TRBV28 and TRBJ2-7, reads DVKVTQSSRYLVKRTGEKVFLECVQDMDHENMFWYRQDPGLGLRLIYFSYDVKMKEKGDIPEGYSVSREKKERFSLILESASTNQTSMYLCASSLEVLSYEQYFGPGTRLTVT.

This clone was observed a single time. V usage is TRBV6-6 and J usage is TRBJ1-3; TRBD1 might be the D (6 bases). Germline assignment: CDR1 MNHNY and CDR2 SVGAGI (reference sequence). V dropped 6 bases and J dropped 4 bases, with 13 bases sitting between them. CDR3 size: 14 residues. The CDR3 nucleotides read TGTGCCAGCAGACGGCAGGGGATAGGAAACACCATATATTTT. The encoded protein is CASRRQGIGNTIYF.

The genes are TRBV11-3 and TRBJ2-3; D is perhaps TRBD2 (6 bases). Germline V gene sequence: CDR1 SGHNT, CDR2 YENEEA. The V and J ends lost 5 bases and 6 bases respectively, with 12 bases between them. The CDR3 contains 13 residues. The chain's CDR3 is CASSPYGGDTQYF. The CDR3 nucleotides read TGTGCCAGCAGCCCCTATGGAGGGGATACGCAGTATTTT.

The chain is built from TRBV28 and TRBJ2-3, with 12 bases aligning to TRBD2. V lost 8 bases to trimming and J lost 5 bases; unmatched junction nucleotides: 5. The length of the CDR3 is 14 residues. Germline V gives CDR1 MDHEN, CDR2 SYDVKM. CDR3 protein: CASGGLAGKDTQYF. As DNA, the CDR3 is TGTGCCAGCGGTGGACTAGCGGGGAAAGATACGCAGTATTTT.

V and J are TRBV7-9 and TRBJ2-3; TRBD1 matches at 8 bases. The junction had 21 bases not matched to a gene; V was cut back by 4 bases and J by 6 bases. This CDR3 comprises 19 residues. Germline values: CDR1 SEHNR, CDR2 FQNEAQ (reference sequence). Here the CDR3 reads CASSSGAGGPPSPSDTQYF. CDR3 DNA sequence: TGTGCCAGCAGCTCGGGGGCAGGGGGCCCACCCTCACCGTCGGATACGCAGTATTTT.

The chain combines TRBV4-1 with TRBJ2-1; 8 bases are shared with TRBD2. The ends lost 1 base at V and 3 bases at J; junction bases unmatched: 5. The CDR3 is 16 amino acids. The germline CDR1 and CDR2 sequences are MGHRA and YSYEKL. CDR3 protein: CASSQARGGSYNEQFF. CDR3 sequence (DNA): TGCGCCAGCAGCCAAGCCCGGGGGGGCAGCTACAATGAGCAGTTCTTC.

V is TRBV13 and J is TRBJ1-2, with D possibly matching TRBD1 (6 bases). There are 13 residues in the CDR3. V shed 2 bases and J shed 8 bases, with 12 bases lying between them. In germline, CDR1 is PRHDT, CDR2 FYEKMQ (reference sequence). CDR3 in amino acids: CASSLRTVDGYTF. The CDR3 coding sequence is TGTGCCAGCAGCTTAAGGACAGTGGACGGCTACACCTTC. The full variable domain, with the rest looked up from reference TRBV13 and TRBJ1-2, is AAGVIQSPRHLIKEKRETATLKCYPIPRHDTVYWYQQGPGQDPQFLISFYEKMQSDKGSIPDRFSAQQFSDYHSELNMSSLELGDSALYFCASSLRTVDGYTFGSGTRLTVV.

The chain joins TRBV30 to TRBJ2-5, with 8 bases matching TRBD2. CDR3 length: 15 amino acids. Germline V gives CDR1 GTSNPN, CDR2 SVGIG (reference sequence). The trim removed 3 bases at V and 4 bases at J, leaving 10 bases unmatched. In nucleotides, the CDR3 is TGTGCCTGGAGCGGTGAAGCGGGAGTAGGAGAGACCCAGTACTTC. Protein product: CAWSGEAGVGETQYF.

This clone turned up a few times. This chain joins TRBV28 and TRBJ1-1; the D gene is possibly TRBD1 (5 bases). This CDR3 is 15 amino acids long. CDR1 and CDR2 from the germline V gene are MDHEN and SYDVKM. The germline V and J ends were trimmed by 5 bases and 5 bases, with 18 bases remaining between them. The CDR3 sequence is CASSPDNWGVTEAFF. The CDR3 DNA sequence: TGTGCCAGCAGTCCAGACAACTGGGGGGTTACTGAAGCTTTCTTT.

This chain uses TRBV19 with TRBJ2-7, with TRBD1 as a possible D gene (5 bases). V shed 6 bases and J shed 3 bases, with 12 bases lying between them. Germline CDR1 is LNHDA and CDR2 is SQIVND (reference sequence). The CDR3 runs 13 residues. CDR3 bases: TGTGCCAGTAGGCAAGACAGAAACTACGAGCAGTACTTC. Translating gives CASRQDRNYEQYF. Filled out from reference TRBV19 and TRBJ2-7, the complete variable domain reads DGGITQSPKYLFRKEGQNVTLSCEQNLNHDAMYWYRQDPGQGLRLIYYSQIVNDFQKGDIAEGYSVSREKKESFPLTVTSAQKNPTAFYLCASRQDRNYEQYFGPGTRLTVT.

This rearrangement joins TRBV2 to TRBJ1-5, with TRBD1 identical over 9 bases. Germline-derived CDR1 and CDR2 are SNHLY and FYNNEI. The CDR3 runs to 16 residues. V was clipped by 4 bases and J by 0 bases; unmatched bases: 4. The CDR3 is CASSGQGGYSNQPQHF. DNA of the CDR3: TGTGCCAGCAGTGGACAGGGGGGTTATAGCAATCAGCCCCAGCATTTT.

The rearrangement joins TRBV3-1 (or the pseudogene TRBV3-2) to TRBJ1-1; 8 nucleotides line up with TRBD1. The germline gives CDR1 LGHDT, CDR2 YNNKEL (reference sequence). The CDR3 has 19 amino acids. J lost 1 base, V lost 0 bases, and 13 bases had no gene match. For the CDR3, the DNA is TGTGCCAGCAGCCAAGAAGCGGGGCGACAGGGGCCGTGGAACACTGAAGCTTTCTTT. This codes for CASSQEAGRQGPWNTEAFF.

This clone was seen more than once but under ten times. The chain couples TRBV7-9 to TRBJ2-2, with a weak D call TRBD2 (6 bases). Germline loops: CDR1 SEHNR, CDR2 FQNEAQ (reference sequence). The CDR3 length is 17 residues. V was shortened by 5 bases and J by 2 bases, with 18 bases between the two germline ends. The DNA for the CDR3 is TGTGCCAGCAGCCCAGGGACTCCTCCTACAAACACCGGGGAGCTGTTTTTT. Translating gives CASSPGTPPTNTGELFF.

The rearrangement links TRBV20-1 to TRBJ2-5, with D unresolved. The germline V gene has CDR1 DFQATT and CDR2 SNEGSKA (reference sequence). The CDR3 covers 11 residues. The V end was cut by 1 base, the J end by 4 bases, with 4 bases between. CDR3 coding DNA: TGCAGTGCTAGAGCGGTAGAGACCCAGTACTTC. Translation gives CSARAVETQYF.

The chain couples TRBV5-4 to TRBJ2-5; 8 bases are a match to TRBD2. The CDR3 runs to 15 residues. The junction had 6 bases not matched to a gene; V was cut back by 5 bases and J by 0 bases. Germline CDR1 SGHNT, CDR2 YYREEE (reference sequence). The CDR3 protein is CASRPGLGNQETQYF. The DNA of the CDR3 is TGTGCCAGCAGACCGGGACTAGGAAACCAAGAGACCCAGTACTTC.

The gene calls are TRBV10-3 and TRBJ1-2; TRBD1 matches at 9 bases. Germline loops: CDR1 ENHRY, CDR2 SYGVKD. This CDR3 comprises 14 residues. The J segment lost 5 bases and the V segment lost 6 bases, leaving 7 bases of the junction unmatched. The CDR3 DNA sequence: TGTGCCATCAGGGGACAGGGATTTCATTATGGCTACACCTTC. It yields the protein CAIRGQGFHYGYTF.

The chain employs TRBV4-1 and TRBJ2-7; no definite D call. The germline gives CDR1 MGHRA, CDR2 YSYEKL. The CDR3 is 15 residues long. With 1 base removed from V and 3 bases from J, the gap between germline ends came to 13 bases. The CDR3 loop is CASSQVTVPVYEQYF. CDR3 bases: TGCGCCAGCAGCCAAGTAACAGTACCAGTCTACGAGCAGTACTTC.

This chain uses TRBV5-1 with TRBJ1-4; D may be TRBD1 (5 bases). V was shortened by 0 bases and J by 7 bases, with 10 bases between the two germline ends. Germline CDR1 SGHRS, CDR2 YFSETQ. This CDR3 is 14 amino acids long. The chain's CDR3 is CASSLGQGFEKLFF. DNA for the CDR3: TGCGCCAGCAGCTTGGGGCAGGGATTTGAAAAACTGTTTTTT.

The V gene is TRBV12-5, the J gene TRBJ2-2; weak D call: TRBD2 (5 bases). The V end lost 6 bases, the J end lost 4 bases, and 6 bases lay between the germline ends. This CDR3 is built from 12 residues. Germline CDR1 is LGHNT and CDR2 is FRNRAP. The CDR3 here is CASGEGTGELFF. DNA of the CDR3: TGTGCTAGTGGAGAGGGCACCGGGGAGCTGTTTTTT.